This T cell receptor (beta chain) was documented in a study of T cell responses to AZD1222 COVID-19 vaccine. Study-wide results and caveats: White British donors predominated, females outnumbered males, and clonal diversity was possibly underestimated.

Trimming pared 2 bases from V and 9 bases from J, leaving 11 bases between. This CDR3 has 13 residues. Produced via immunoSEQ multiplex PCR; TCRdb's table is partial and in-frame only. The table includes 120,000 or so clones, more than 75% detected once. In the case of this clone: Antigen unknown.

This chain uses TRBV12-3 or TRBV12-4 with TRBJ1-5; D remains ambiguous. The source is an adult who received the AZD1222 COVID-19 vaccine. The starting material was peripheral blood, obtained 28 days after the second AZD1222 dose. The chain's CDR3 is CASSLLGELPQHF. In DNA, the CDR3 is TGTGCCAGCAGTTTACTGGGCGAGCTGCCCCAGCATTTT.